This T cell receptor (beta chain) was captured by sequencing in a study of cytotoxic CD8 clonotypes in ibrutinib-treated CLL. Study context: Investigators reported some 25 partial and 2 complete responses; after median about six years, approximately 15 patients remained remitted and approximately twelve progressed. Whole-study findings and limits: Public clonotypes (which were uncommon) either contracted or remained stable on treatment.

The CDR3 is 16 amino acids. Germline V gene data show CDR1 as KGHSH and CDR2 as LQKENI. The V gene end was trimmed by 3 bases and the J gene end by 0 bases; junction bases not matched to a gene: 5. For this clone: Its antigen remains unknown.

This table comes from immunoSEQ multiplex PCR, and its TCRdb copy is limited to in-frame clones, with some not included. The sample lists some 25,000 clones; nearly 70% were seen once. The sample was PBMCs, taken at disease progression, from a patient treated with ibrutinib. This sequence was found in a human donor with chronic lymphocytic leukemia. The gene calls are TRBV18 and TRBJ1-3; 7 bases are shared with TRBD1. This chain's CDR3 is CASSPRGPSSGNTIYF. The CDR3 region has the DNA TGTGCCAGCTCACCGAGGGGGCCGAGCTCTGGAAACACCATATATTTT.